The 27 T cell receptor beta chains in this list originate from one sample, sequenced in a study of T cell clusters in autoimmune cytopenias. Multiplex touch-down PCR amplified TRB using TRB-A and TRB-B pools in one tube. TCRdb reprocessed the multiplex PCR reads; each CDR3 protein has one entry and no DNA is given. This table lists 6,500 to 8,500 distinct CDR3 sequences. TRB was amplified from roughly 250 ng of peripheral blood genomic DNA per sample. The specimen sequenced was peripheral blood. The receptor source for this set is a human donor with an autoimmune cytopenia or autoimmune hepatitis (not recorded which).

Measured by frequency, this clonotype is medium-sized. The rearrangement uses TRBV19 and TRBJ2-1; the TCRdb D gene call, TRBD2, has no DNA to confirm it. The germline CDR1 and CDR2 sequences are LNHDA and SQIVND (reference sequence). The CDR3 is made up of 15 amino acids. The CDR3 is CASSMTSGPYNEQFF.

Frequency places this clonotype as medium-sized. This CDR3 is CATSDMTSGGETQYF. V gene TRBV24-1 combines with J gene TRBJ2-5; TCRdb's D call, TRBD2, is unchecked because there is no DNA. The CDR3 sequence is 15 residues long. The germline CDR1 and CDR2 sequences are KGHDR and SFDVKD.

The V gene is TRBV28, the J gene TRBJ1-5; TCRdb selects TRBD1, and the lack of DNA leaves this call unchecked. This CDR3 region has 15 residues. Germline values: CDR1 MDHEN, CDR2 SYDVKM. CDR3 in amino acids: CASRKTGTSNQPQHF.

This clonotype ranks as medium-sized in terms of frequency. The chain couples TRBV15 to TRBJ1-5. This CDR3 has 13 amino acids. The germline V gene has CDR1 LNHNV and CDR2 YYDKDF (reference sequence). CDR3 region: CATSMAENRAQHF.

This clonotype shows up as medium-sized by frequency. The V gene is TRBV6-5, the J gene TRBJ1-5; the D call from TCRdb, TRBD1, cannot be confirmed without DNA. The CDR3 runs to 17 residues. CDR1 is MNHEY and CDR2 is SVGAGI in the germline V gene. Here the CDR3 reads CASSYSGTGGTNQPQHF.

The rearrangement uses TRBV20-1 and TRBJ1-1; TCRdb names TRBD1, which stays unverified in the absence of DNA. Looked up from germline, CDR1 is DFQATT and CDR2 is SNEGSKA (reference sequence). CDR3 size: 17 residues. This chain's CDR3 is CSARAPSPGRLNTEAFF.

Frequency places this clonotype as medium-sized. The CDR3 sequence: CASSFRDSPSEQYF. This chain uses TRBV19 with TRBJ2-7; TCRdb returns TRBD1, unconfirmable since there is no DNA. Germline V gene sequence: CDR1 LNHDA, CDR2 SQIVND (reference sequence). The CDR3 sequence is 14 residues long.

By frequency, this clonotype registers medium-sized (0.01 to 0.1%). This chain uses TRBV18 with TRBJ2-2. The germline CDR1 and CDR2 sequences are KGHSH and LQKENI. The CDR3 is 16 amino acids. The CDR3 sequence is CASSPPGVSNTGELFF.

V and J are TRBV19 and TRBJ1-6; TCRdb returns TRBD1, unconfirmable since there is no DNA. The CDR3 is 13 residues long. The germline V gene encodes CDR1 LNHDA and CDR2 SQIVND (reference sequence). The CDR3 loop reads CASSQGNGSPLHF. Filled out from reference TRBV19 and TRBJ1-6, the complete variable domain reads DGGITQSPKYLFRKEGQNVTLSCEQNLNHDAMYWYRQDPGQGLRLIYYSQIVNDFQKGDIAEGYSVSREKKESFPLTVTSAQKNPTAFYLCASSQGNGSPLHFGNGTRLTVT.

The chain employs TRBV5-1 and TRBJ2-7; TCRdb calls TRBD1, which cannot be checked without DNA. Germline CDR1 is SGHRS and CDR2 is YFSETQ. The CDR3 contains 16 residues. CDR3 region: CASSLARTGRPYEQYF.

The genes are TRBV5-5 and TRBJ2-7; TCRdb gives TRBD2 as the D gene, but with no DNA this cannot be confirmed. Germline CDR1 is SGHKS and CDR2 is YYEKEE (reference sequence). CDR3 size: 14 residues. The CDR3 protein is CASSLDISGYEQYF.

This rearrangement joins TRBV6-1 to TRBJ2-7; TCRdb's D call of TRBD1 is untestable without DNA. The CDR3 contains 15 residues. CDR1 is MNHNS, CDR2 SASEGT, per germline. CDR3 loop: CASRAATGISYEQYF.

The CDR3 loop is CASRTGITHGYTF. The chain links TRBV12-3 or TRBV12-4 to TRBJ1-2; with no DNA, the TCRdb D assignment of TRBD1 cannot be verified. The CDR3 spans 13 residues.

The chain combines TRBV18 with TRBJ1-6; the D gene TCRdb calls, TRBD1, cannot be checked with no DNA. Germline V gene data show CDR1 as KGHSH and CDR2 as LQKENI. The CDR3 spans 16 residues. CDR3 in amino acids: CASSPAGPPLGSPLHF. The full variable domain, its missing parts supplied by reference TRBV18 and TRBJ1-6, is NAGVMQNPRHLVRRRGQEARLRCSPMKGHSHVYWYRQLPEEGLKFMVYLQKENIIDESGMPKERFSAEFPKEGPSILRIQQVVRGDSAAYFCASSPAGPPLGSPLHFGNGTRLTVT.

The V gene is TRBV27, the J gene TRBJ1-1; TCRdb reports TRBD1, a call that lacks DNA to check it against. CDR1 is MNHEY, CDR2 SMNVEV, per germline (reference sequence). This CDR3 is built from 15 residues. The CDR3 protein is CASSMTGAVNTEAFF.

The V call is TRBV20-1, the J call TRBJ2-7; the TRBD1 assignment by TCRdb is unverifiable without DNA. CDR3 length: 13 amino acids. Per the germline V gene, CDR1 is DFQATT and CDR2 is SNEGSKA (reference sequence). CDR3 sequence reads: CSARRDVRAEQYF.

By frequency, this clonotype is medium-sized (0.01 to 0.1%). The chain carries TRBV6-5 and TRBJ2-7; TCRdb gives TRBD1 as the D gene, but with no DNA this cannot be confirmed. The CDR3 contains 15 residues. Germline V gene sequence: CDR1 MNHEY, CDR2 SVGAGI. CDR3 region: CASSSPGQTAYEQYF.

The genes are TRBV5-1 and TRBJ1-4; TCRdb's D gene call, TRBD1, goes unchecked for lack of DNA. The CDR3 has 14 residues. Germline V CDR1 and CDR2: SGHRS, YFSETQ. CDR3 region: CASSSGTGLEKLFF.

The chain recombines TRBV6-1 with TRBJ2-5; TCRdb's D call, TRBD1, is unchecked because there is no DNA. Germline CDR1 reads MNHNS; CDR2 reads SASEGT. The length of the CDR3 is 17 residues. CDR3 residues: CASSEFGGRGTKETQYF.

This clonotype is deemed medium-sized by its frequency. The chain recombines TRBV30 with TRBJ1-1. There are 13 residues in the CDR3. Per germline, CDR1 GTSNPN and CDR2 SVGIG (reference sequence). CDR3 in amino acids: CAWDWGKNTEAFF.

V usage is TRBV6-1 and J usage is TRBJ2-7. Per the germline V gene, CDR1 is MNHNS and CDR2 is SASEGT. CDR3 length: 14 amino acids. This CDR3 reads CASSEQRSSYEQYF.

This clonotype is medium-sized (0.01 to 0.1%) by frequency. V usage is TRBV20-1 and J usage is TRBJ2-7. In germline, CDR1 is DFQATT, CDR2 SNEGSKA (reference sequence). The CDR3 extends over 12 amino acids. CDR3 loop: CSASRGNYEQYF.

This clonotype is identified as medium-sized from frequency. V is TRBV30 and J is TRBJ2-1; the D call of TRBD1 rests on TCRdb alone, since no DNA is present to check it. The CDR3 is 18 residues long. Per the germline V gene, CDR1 is GTSNPN and CDR2 is SVGIG (reference sequence). The CDR3 here is CAWSVSRATYSSYNEQFF.

According to its frequency, this clonotype is medium-sized. The gene calls are TRBV18 and TRBJ2-7. Germline CDR1 is KGHSH and CDR2 is LQKENI. This CDR3 is 11 amino acids long. The CDR3 loop is CASSPTNEQYF.

The chain uses TRBV6-5 and TRBJ2-2. The germline gives CDR1 MNHEY, CDR2 SVGAGI. The CDR3 is made up of 16 amino acids. This CDR3 is CASSPAGLGNTGELFF.

This clonotype shows up as medium-sized by frequency. The chain is built from TRBV15 and TRBJ1-5; TCRdb's D call of TRBD1 is untestable without DNA. CDR1 and CDR2 from the germline V gene are LNHNV and YYDKDF (reference sequence). This CDR3 has 14 residues. This CDR3 reads CATSHVGGSQPQHF.

The chain uses TRBV6-1 and TRBJ2-1; TCRdb designates TRBD1, a call that cannot be tested without DNA. Germline V gene sequence: CDR1 MNHNS, CDR2 SASEGT. The CDR3 extends over 16 amino acids. CDR3 region: CASSEPGESSYNEQFF.